The T cell receptor (beta chain) described here comes from a study of OX40 agonist ivuxolimab in advanced cancers. For the study at large: A mean age of approximately 60 years, range about 20 to 79, was recorded, and more than 80% were male.

Systemic immunosuppression or autoimmune disease history was grounds to exclude patients. Some clones are missing from TCRdb's copy, which holds only in-frame ones; the method was immunoSEQ multiplex PCR. Counted here are about 63,000 clones, about 89% occurring once; the ten biggest clones make up about 4%. The source was CD4+ or CD8+ T cells sorted from blood, collected in a trial of the OX40 agonist ivuxolimab. This receptor was obtained from an adult with an advanced solid tumor such as melanoma, head and neck, liver or kidney cancer.

For the CDR3, the DNA is TGTGCCAGCAGTCCCCGGGACAGACAGATCTATGGCTACACCTTC. Residues: CASSPRDRQIYGYTF. The J gene is TRBJ1-2, the V gene TRBV6-5; TRBD1 agrees at 7 bases. This CDR3 comprises 15 residues. Looked up from germline, CDR1 is MNHEY and CDR2 is SVGAGI. V was clipped by 5 bases and J by 4 bases; unmatched bases: 10.